This T cell receptor (beta chain) is drawn from a study of cytomegalovirus exposure and HLA in healthy donors. General study points: Presence/absence analyses assumed roughly uniform sequencing depth across donors, which may not hold. The authors listed 150 to 200 TCR beta chains as cytomegalovirus-associated.

PCR involved 60 Vbeta and 13 Jbeta primers. The table came from immunoSEQ multiplex PCR; TCRdb's copy has only in-frame clones and leaves some out. The sample lists about 210,000 clones, about 85% seen once, with roughly 0.24% in the top ten. A note on this clone: The target antigen is unknown.

The germline V gene encodes CDR1 SEHNR and CDR2 FQNEAQ (reference sequence). V was clipped by 2 bases and J by 7 bases, with 14 bases between them. This CDR3 contains 15 residues. Healthy bone marrow donors made up the donor group. Sequencing used PBMCs. This clonotype originated in a girl aged 2-10 years in good health and CMV-seronegative. This rearrangement joins TRBV7-9 to TRBJ2-2, with D possibly being TRBD2 (6 bases). In DNA form, the CDR3 reads TGTGCCAGCAGCTTATCTCGGGAGCGGCGCGGGGAGCTGTTTTTT. Its protein product is CASSLSRERRGELFF.